One sample yielded the 26 T cell receptor beta chains listed below, sequenced in a study of beta chain features in type 1 diabetes. Sequencing targeted expressed TCRB transcripts, as all isolated RNA had been reverse transcribed. The method was immunoSEQ multiplex PCR; TCRdb's version includes in-frame clones alone and lacks a portion of them. The table has 390,000 or so clones, roughly 14% seen once. The sequencing sample was made of naive CD4+ T cells from blood. The receptors were gathered from a man aged 25-45 years in good health.

The CDR3 here is CASSLSGRLNEQFF. CDR3 sequence (DNA): TGTGCCAGCAGCTTGTCGGGCCGCCTAAATGAGCAGTTCTTC. V is TRBV5-4 and J is TRBJ2-1; D gene unclear. CDR3 length equals 14 residues. V was shortened by 1 base and J by 7 bases, with 12 bases between the two germline ends. Per germline, CDR1 SGHNT and CDR2 YYREEE (reference sequence).

The chain has TRBV29-1 and TRBJ1-2, with D maybe TRBD1 (5 bases). V was pared by 2 bases and J by 5 bases, with 12 bases between. The germline V gene has CDR1 SQVTM and CDR2 ANQGSEA. The CDR3 has 13 residues. CDR3 sequence (DNA): TGCAGCGTTGAAAAGGGGACCCTATATGGCTACACCTTC. Encoded protein: CSVEKGTLYGYTF.

The chain combines TRBV25-1 with TRBJ2-7; D uncertain. CDR1 is MGHDK, CDR2 SYGVNS, per germline. CDR3 length: 14 residues. The V end lost 1 base, the J end lost 2 bases, and 9 bases lay between the germline ends. CDR3 region: CASSEFGRTYEQYF. CDR3 DNA: TGTGCCAGCAGTGAATTCGGACGAACCTACGAGCAGTACTTC.

With regard to this clone: The sample has other DNA sequences that encode this CDR3 too. The chain carries TRBV7-2 and TRBJ2-1; 10 nucleotides agree with TRBD2. Trimming at V came to 1 base and at J to 7 bases, leaving 4 bases not matched to a gene. The CDR3 consists of 15 residues. Per germline, CDR1 SGHTA and CDR2 FQGNSA. In nucleotides, the CDR3 is TGTGCCAGCAGCTTAGTAGCGGGAGGTGCGAATGAGCAGTTCTTC. Translating it yields CASSLVAGGANEQFF.

The chain joins TRBV6-5 to TRBJ2-7; 9 bases agree with TRBD1. CDR3 length: 15 amino acids. V was pared by 6 bases and J by 1 base, with 7 bases of the junction left unmatched. The germline gives CDR1 MNHEY, CDR2 SVGAGI. The chain's CDR3 is CASRRTGTGSYEQYF. CDR3 in DNA: TGTGCCAGCAGACGCACAGGGACAGGGTCCTACGAGCAGTACTTC.

The gene calls are TRBV7-6 and TRBJ2-5; no clear D. There are 12 residues in the CDR3. CDR1 SGHVS and CDR2 FNYEAQ come from the germline V gene. Between the trimmed V and J ends, which lost 4 bases and 5 bases, there was a span of 8 bases. The CDR3 protein is CASSSNSETQYF. Here the CDR3 DNA reads TGTGCCAGCAGCTCCAACTCTGAGACCCAGTACTTC.

A few counts support this clone. The chain employs TRBV27 and TRBJ2-7; 7 bases agree with TRBD2. The V gene's germline CDR1 is MNHEY and CDR2 SMNVEV (reference sequence). J lost 6 bases, V lost 1 base, and 12 bases had no gene match. The CDR3 covers 16 residues. The DNA for the CDR3 is TGTGCCAGCAGTTTATGGGGGGAGAGCGGGAAGAGCGAGCAGTACTTC. As protein: CASSLWGESGKSEQYF.

The chain links TRBV1 to TRBJ2-7; the table's D call TRBD2 went unverified against the DNA. TRBV1 is a documented pseudogene. This CDR3 has 13 amino acids. DNA for the CDR3: TGCACCAGCAGCCAAAGGCGGAGCGGTGAGCAGTACGTC. Protein product: CTSSQRRSGEQYV.

This clone was seen a few times. The J gene is TRBJ2-3, the V gene TRBV5-1, with D perhaps TRBD1 or TRBD2 (5 bases each). CDR3 length equals 16 residues. Trimming shortened V by 4 bases and J by 4 bases, and 19 bases separated the two germline ends. Germline CDR1 SGHRS, CDR2 YFSETQ. The CDR3 reads CASSTSGLTPPDTQYF. CDR3 in DNA: TGCGCCAGCAGCACCTCGGGGCTTACTCCCCCAGATACGCAGTATTTT. The whole variable domain, filled in from reference TRBV5-1 and TRBJ2-3, reads KAGVTQTPRYLIKTRGQQVTLSCSPISGHRSVSWYQQTPGQGLQFLFEYFSETQRNKGNFPGRFSGRQFSNSRSEMNVSTLELGDSALYLCASSTSGLTPPDTQYFGPGTRLTVL.

The chain joins TRBV5-6 to TRBJ2-1; 13 bases align to TRBD2. The CDR3 has 15 residues. Per germline, CDR1 SGHDT and CDR2 YYEEEE. The junction had 8 bases not matched to a gene; V was cut back by 2 bases and J by 12 bases. CDR3 in DNA: TGTGCCAGCAGCTTTCGGACTAGCGGGAGCCAAGGGCAGTTCTTC. Translated, it gives CASSFRTSGSQGQFF.

The chain carries TRBV9 and TRBJ1-6; D is perhaps TRBD1 (5 bases). The CDR3 runs to 14 residues. The germline gives CDR1 SGDLS, CDR2 YYNGEE. The V end lost 0 bases, the J end lost 10 bases, and 11 bases lay between the germline ends. CDR3 protein: CASSVGLRDSPLHF. CDR3 coding DNA: TGTGCCAGCAGCGTAGGGCTCAGGGACTCACCCCTCCACTTT. Combining the CDR3 with reference TRBV9 and TRBJ1-6 gives the whole variable domain DSGVTQTPKHLITATGQRVTLRCSPRSGDLSVYWYQQSLDQGLQFLIQYYNGEERAKGNILERFSAQQFPDLHSELNLSSLELGDSALYFCASSVGLRDSPLHFGNGTRLTVT.

This clone was observed a handful of times. The chain joins TRBV5-1 to TRBJ2-5; no clear D gene. The CDR3 sequence is 13 residues long. V gave up 0 bases and J gave up 5 bases, with 8 bases separating them. The germline V gene has CDR1 SGHRS and CDR2 YFSETQ. The CDR3 region is CASSLATGETQYF. CDR3 bases: TGCGCCAGCAGCTTGGCTACTGGGGAGACCCAGTACTTC.

This clone appeared a few times. The CDR3 coding sequence is TGCGCCAGCAGCCAAGATTTGGCAGGGCGCGACGAGCAGTACTTC. Protein product: CASSQDLAGRDEQYF. The rearrangement uses TRBV4-3 and TRBJ2-7, with D possibly matching TRBD1 (5 bases). The CDR3 loop spans 15 amino acids. Trimming left V 0 bases short and J 5 bases short, with 14 bases between. Germline V gene lookup returns CDR1 LGHNA and CDR2 YSLEER.

This clone appeared a few times. The same CDR3 is also encoded by other DNA sequences in this sample. The chain uses TRBV4-3 and TRBJ2-2, with D uncertain. CDR1 is LGHNA and CDR2 is YSLEER in the germline V gene. The CDR3 totals 14 residues. Trimming removed 0 bases at V and 4 bases at J, with 6 bases between. CDR3: CASSQDWGTGELFF. DNA for the CDR3: TGCGCCAGCAGCCAAGATTGGGGCACCGGGGAGCTGTTTTTT.

This clone was seen a few times. This chain connects TRBV2 to TRBJ1-2; D unclear. The CDR3 is made up of 12 amino acids. With 6 bases removed from V and 2 bases from J, the gap between germline ends came to 7 bases. Looked up from germline, CDR1 is SNHLY and CDR2 is FYNNEI. The CDR3 region is CASSGTNYGYTF. CDR3 nucleotides: TGTGCCAGCAGCGGAACGAACTATGGCTACACCTTC.

In its sample, this clone was seen many times. The rearrangement joins TRBV29-1 to TRBJ2-1; perhaps TRBD1 as D (6 bases). With 6 bases removed from V and 6 bases from J, the gap between germline ends came to 9 bases. The CDR3 has 11 residues. CDR1 is SQVTM and CDR2 is ANQGSEA in the germline V gene. The CDR3 here is CSVNRANEQFF. The CDR3 DNA reads as TGCAGCGTGAACAGGGCCAATGAGCAGTTCTTC.

The sample holds a few counts of this clone. The same CDR3 also results from other DNA sequences found in this sample. V and J are TRBV5-1 and TRBJ2-3, with D tentatively TRBD2 (6 bases). CDR3 length equals 13 residues. The germline CDR1 and CDR2 sequences are SGHRS and YFSETQ. The germline V and J ends were trimmed by 3 bases and 2 bases, with 7 bases remaining between them. The CDR3 loop is CASSSGVTDTQYF. CDR3 coding DNA: TGCGCCAGCAGCTCGGGAGTCACAGATACGCAGTATTTT.

The sample holds a few counts of this clone. The chain couples TRBV9 to TRBJ2-1; 9 bases match TRBD1. This CDR3 spans 15 amino acids. Germline CDR1 SGDLS, CDR2 YYNGEE. V gave up 4 bases and J gave up 5 bases; unmatched junction bases: 7. CDR3 in DNA: TGTGCCAGCAGCCCTACGGGACAGGGAAACAATGAGCAGTTCTTC. This encodes CASSPTGQGNNEQFF.

The rearrangement joins TRBV5-1 to TRBJ2-7; D gene ambiguous. From germline, CDR1 is SGHRS and CDR2 YFSETQ. V dropped 0 bases and J dropped 6 bases, with 13 bases sitting between them. This CDR3 is 14 amino acids long. The CDR3 protein is CASSLDGDRSEQYV. In DNA form, the CDR3 reads TGCGCCAGCAGCTTGGACGGCGACCGGTCCGAGCAGTACGTC.

This chain joins TRBV14 and TRBJ2-2; D gene ambiguous. The V and J ends lost 4 bases and 6 bases respectively, with 18 bases between them. Germline CDR1 and CDR2: SGHDN and FVKESK. This CDR3 comprises 16 residues. The CDR3 loop is CASSPFLGHTAGELFF. CDR3 coding DNA: TGTGCCAGCAGCCCTTTCCTAGGGCATACGGCCGGGGAGCTGTTTTTT.

This clone was counted only a few times. The rearrangement uses TRBV2 and TRBJ1-1, with a tentative D call TRBD1 (6 bases). V was cut by 4 bases and J by 5 bases, with 14 bases left in between. CDR3 length: 14 residues. CDR1 and CDR2 from the germline V gene are SNHLY and FYNNEI. Here the CDR3 reads CASSVQGMGTEAFF. CDR3 nucleotide sequence: TGTGCCAGCAGTGTCCAGGGGATGGGTACTGAAGCTTTCTTT.

This clone was recorded a few times. This rearrangement joins TRBV30 to TRBJ2-5; TRBD2 matches at 14 bases. V lost 5 bases to trimming and J lost 2 bases; unmatched junction nucleotides: 1. The CDR3 is made up of 14 amino acids. Germline values: CDR1 GTSNPN, CDR2 SVGIG (reference sequence). The CDR3 nucleotides read TGTGCCTGGGGACTAGCGGGAGGACAAGAGACCCAGTACTTC. Amino acid sequence: CAWGLAGGQETQYF.

This clone has just a few counts. The chain has TRBV18 and TRBJ2-2; 9 bases match TRBD1. Germline CDR1 reads KGHSH; CDR2 reads LQKENI. The CDR3 runs to 15 residues. Trimming took 6 bases from V and 6 from J; bases not matched to a gene: 8. CDR3 loop: CASSGRTGEAGELFF. CDR3 DNA: TGTGCCAGCTCCGGGCGGACAGGGGAAGCCGGGGAGCTGTTTTTT.

This clone was detected only a few times. The rearrangement joins TRBV7-2 to TRBJ1-6; tentative D call: TRBD1 (5 bases). V was trimmed by 7 bases and J by 10 bases, leaving 20 bases between them. The germline CDR1 and CDR2 sequences are SGHTA and FQGNSA. This CDR3 is built from 15 residues. This CDR3 reads CASTPRKGVGSPLHF. In DNA form, the CDR3 reads TGTGCCAGCACCCCCCGAAAAGGGGTTGGGTCACCCCTCCACTTT.

This clone was found a few times. V is TRBV21-1 and J is TRBJ2-3. TRBV21-1 is a documented pseudogene. The CDR3 consists of 13 residues. CDR3 sequence: CASTSKGNRRQYF. CDR3 nucleotide sequence: TGTGCCAGCACAAGCAAGGGAAACCGACGCCAGTATTTT.

The table lists this clone with a few counts. The CDR3, as DNA: TGTGCCAGCTCACCATTAGCGGGAGGGCCAACAGATACGCAGTATTTT. It specifies CASSPLAGGPTDTQYF. The chain has TRBV18 and TRBJ2-3, with TRBD2 matching over 11 bases. The CDR3 has 16 amino acids. CDR1 is KGHSH and CDR2 is LQKENI in the germline V gene. V lost 2 bases to trimming and J lost 3 bases; unmatched junction nucleotides: 4. The whole variable domain, remainder taken from reference TRBV18 and TRBJ2-3, is NAGVMQNPRHLVRRRGQEARLRCSPMKGHSHVYWYRQLPEEGLKFMVYLQKENIIDESGMPKERFSAEFPKEGPSILRIQQVVRGDSAAYFCASSPLAGGPTDTQYFGPGTRLTVL.